The present T cell receptor (beta chain) was sequenced within a study of identical twins. Study outcomes and limitations: A lower insertion count was a feature of abundant cord blood beta clonotypes, with no such feature in memory repertoires. Partly confounded zero-insertion analyses could result from invariant MAIT and iNKT cells. Weaker excess twin sharing was seen among beta out-of-frame sequences.

The cDNA had a unique molecular identifier and a template-switch universal primer site. TCRdb redid the calling of the 5' RACE reads with MiXCR, one entry per CDR3 protein. Of 1.5 million to 2 million distinct CDR3 sequences in the sample, under 35% were seen once. This clonotype came up a few times. Its antigen remains unknown. The CDR3 runs 18 residues. The germline CDR1 and CDR2 sequences are LGHDT and YNNKEL (reference sequence). The J segment lost 0 bases and the V segment lost 4 bases, leaving 7 bases of the junction unmatched. The material sequenced was cord blood. The TCR originated in a newborn girl in good health. The chain recombines TRBV3-1 with TRBJ2-3, with 13 bases identical to TRBD2. For the CDR3, the DNA is TGTGCCAGCAGCCGAGAGGGACTAGCGGGGAAAAGCACAGATACGCAGTATTTT. It is translated as CASSREGLAGKSTDTQYF.